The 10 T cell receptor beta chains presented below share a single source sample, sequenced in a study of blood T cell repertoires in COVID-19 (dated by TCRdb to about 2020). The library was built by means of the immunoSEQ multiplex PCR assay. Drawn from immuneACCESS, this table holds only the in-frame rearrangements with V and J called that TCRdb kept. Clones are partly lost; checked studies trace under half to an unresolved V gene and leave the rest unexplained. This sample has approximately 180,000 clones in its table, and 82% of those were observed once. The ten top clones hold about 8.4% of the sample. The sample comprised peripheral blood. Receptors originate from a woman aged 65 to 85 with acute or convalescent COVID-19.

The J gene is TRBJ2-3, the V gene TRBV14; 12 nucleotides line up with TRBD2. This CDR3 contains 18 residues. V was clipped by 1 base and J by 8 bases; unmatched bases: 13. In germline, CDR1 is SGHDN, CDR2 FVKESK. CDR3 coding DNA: TGTGCCAGCAGCCAAGTTATCGGGAGACTAGCGGGGGCTAGTACGCAGTATTTT. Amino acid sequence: CASSQVIGRLAGASTQYF.

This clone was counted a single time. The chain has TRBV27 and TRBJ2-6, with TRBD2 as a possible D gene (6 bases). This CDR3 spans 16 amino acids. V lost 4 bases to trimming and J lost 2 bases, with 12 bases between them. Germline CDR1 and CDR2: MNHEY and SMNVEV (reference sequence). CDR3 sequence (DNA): TGTGCCAGCAGTTCGGACGGGGGACCTGGGGCCAACGTCCTGACTTTC. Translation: CASSSDGGPGANVLTF.

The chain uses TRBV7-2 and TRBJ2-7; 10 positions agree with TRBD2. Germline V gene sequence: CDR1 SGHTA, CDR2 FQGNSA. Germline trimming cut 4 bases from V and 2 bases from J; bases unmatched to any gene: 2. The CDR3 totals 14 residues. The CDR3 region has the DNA TGTGCCAGCAGCTGGACTAGCGGACCCTACGAGCAGTACTTC. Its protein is CASSWTSGPYEQYF. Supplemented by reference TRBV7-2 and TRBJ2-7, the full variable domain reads GAGVSQSPSNKVTEKGKDVELRCDPISGHTALYWYRQSLGQGLEFLIYFQGNSAPDKSGLPSDRFSAERTGGSVSTLTIQRTQQEDSAVYLCASSWTSGPYEQYFGPGTRLTVT.

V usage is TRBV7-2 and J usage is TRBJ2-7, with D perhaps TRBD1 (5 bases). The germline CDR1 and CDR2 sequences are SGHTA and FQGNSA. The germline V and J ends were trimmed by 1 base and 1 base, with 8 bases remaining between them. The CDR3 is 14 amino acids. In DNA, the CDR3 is TGTGCCAGCAGCTTAGTGACAGATTCCTACGAGCAGTACTTC. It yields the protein CASSLVTDSYEQYF.

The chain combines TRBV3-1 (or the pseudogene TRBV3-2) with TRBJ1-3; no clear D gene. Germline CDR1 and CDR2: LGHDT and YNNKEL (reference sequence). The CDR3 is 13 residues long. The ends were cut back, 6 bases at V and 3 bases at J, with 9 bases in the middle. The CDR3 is CASSEVRGNTIYF. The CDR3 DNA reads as TGTGCCAGCAGTGAGGTTCGTGGAAACACCATATATTTT.

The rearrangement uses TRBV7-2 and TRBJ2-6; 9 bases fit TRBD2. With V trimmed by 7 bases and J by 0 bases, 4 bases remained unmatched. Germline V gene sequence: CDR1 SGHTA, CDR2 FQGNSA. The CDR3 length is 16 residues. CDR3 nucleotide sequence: TGTGCCAGCACCGCTAGCGGGGACTCTGGGGCCAACGTCCTGACTTTC. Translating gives CASTASGDSGANVLTF.

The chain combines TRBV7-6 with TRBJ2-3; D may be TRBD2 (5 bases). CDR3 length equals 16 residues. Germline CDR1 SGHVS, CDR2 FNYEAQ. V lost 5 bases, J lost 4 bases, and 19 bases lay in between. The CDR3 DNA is TGTGCCAGCAGCCCGTATCGGGGAGAGGTTGCAGATACGCAGTATTTT. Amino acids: CASSPYRGEVADTQYF.

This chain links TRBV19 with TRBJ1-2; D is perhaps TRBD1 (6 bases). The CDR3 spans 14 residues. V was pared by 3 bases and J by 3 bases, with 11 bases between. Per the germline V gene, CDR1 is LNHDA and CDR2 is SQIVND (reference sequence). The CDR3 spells CASSIPGQYYGYTF. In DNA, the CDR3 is TGTGCCAGTAGTATCCCAGGACAGTACTATGGCTACACCTTC.

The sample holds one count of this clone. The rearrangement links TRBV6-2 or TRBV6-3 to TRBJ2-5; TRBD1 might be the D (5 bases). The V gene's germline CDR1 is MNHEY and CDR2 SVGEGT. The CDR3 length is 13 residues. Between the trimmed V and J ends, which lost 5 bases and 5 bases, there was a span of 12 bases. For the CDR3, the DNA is TGTGCCAGCAGTGACAGTGTAAGGGAGACCCAGTACTTC. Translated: CASSDSVRETQYF.

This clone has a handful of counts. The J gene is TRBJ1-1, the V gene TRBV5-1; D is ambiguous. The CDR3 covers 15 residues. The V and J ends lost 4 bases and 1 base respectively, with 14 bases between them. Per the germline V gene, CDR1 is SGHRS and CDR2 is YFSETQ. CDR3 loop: CASSPGDVWNTEAFF. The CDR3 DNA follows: TGCGCCAGCAGCCCCGGGGATGTATGGAACACTGAAGCTTTCTTT.